What follows describes a single T cell receptor (beta chain). Its specificity is unknown. These data come from a study of CXCR3-negative and CXCR3-positive naive CD8 T cells. Study outcomes and limitations: Hydrophobicity of TRB CDR3s was greater in CXCR3-positive naive cells than in CXCR3-negative naive cells. Diversity proved comparably high across both naive subsets and much lower in memory CD8+ cells.

UMI-tagged TRB cDNA libraries were built via 5' RACE. Each CDR3 protein gets one entry in TCRdb, which reprocessed the 5' RACE reads and gives no DNA. The sample spans 150,000 to 180,000 distinct CDR3 sequences; the ten largest clones claim just under 0.5%. CDR1 and CDR2 from the germline V gene are SGHDN and FVKESK. CDR3 length equals 14 residues. The sequencing sample was made of naive CXCR3+ CD8+ T cells from blood. Subset specified: CD45RO-CCR7+CD27+CD95- naive CD8+ T cells expressing CXCR3 (TNR3+). This clonotype originated in a human donor in good health. Some clones in this sample may be carry-over from other donors' samples. J is TRBJ2-7 and V is TRBV14; TCRdb gives TRBD1 as the D gene, but with no DNA this cannot be confirmed. CDR3 loop: CASSPNRASYEQYF.